This T cell receptor (beta chain) is drawn from a study of STAT3 mutations in large granular lymphocyte leukemia. To note about this clone: Its specificity is not known.

Sequenced by immunoSEQ multiplex PCR; TCRdb stores in-frame clones only, minus some. Of 40,000 to 50,000 clones detected, about 81% appear once; the ten largest clones hold more than 0.35%. Study-level points and caveats: At least one immunodominant TCR beta clonotype appeared in every T-cell large granular lymphocyte leukemia patient.

Germline V CDR1 and CDR2: SNHLY, FYNNEI. This CDR3 contains 15 residues. The trim removed 6 bases at V and 6 bases at J, leaving 11 bases unmatched. The sequence derives from a human donor with T large granular lymphocyte leukemia. Some clones in this sample may be carry-over from other donors' samples. The V call is TRBV2, the J call TRBJ2-3, with 8 bases identical to TRBD2. Sequencing used PBMCs. The CDR3 loop is CASSGGTSLLDTQYF. CDR3 bases: TGTGCCAGCAGCGGCGGGACTAGTCTACTGGATACGCAGTATTTT.